This TCR beta chain was obtained from a study of cytomegalovirus exposure and HLA in healthy donors. Study results and caveats: Cytomegalovirus association was listed for around 170 TCR beta chains.

The data were produced by immunoSEQ multiplex PCR, yet TCRdb's version contains in-frame clones alone and is incomplete. In the table there are 150,000 to 180,000 clones, 86% of which are singletons. About this clone: Its target is not known.

CDR1 SNHLY and CDR2 FYNNEI come from the germline V gene. This CDR3 contains 13 residues. The ends lost 5 bases at V and 7 bases at J; junction bases unmatched: 2. The material sequenced was PBMCs. The TCR sequence derives from a man between 18 and 35 years old in good health and CMV-seropositive. V is TRBV2 and J is TRBJ1-6; 7 bases map to TRBD1. Here the CDR3 reads CASSYRGNSPLHF. In DNA, the CDR3 is TGTGCCAGCAGTTACAGGGGAAATTCACCCCTCCACTTT.